These 10 T cell receptor beta chains were all obtained from the same sample, sequenced in a study of T cells in Graves' hyperthyroidism and ophthalmopathy. TCR beta CDR3 regions were amplified from RNA. HTBI primers were the set used in a first-round RT-PCR of the TCR CDR3. TCRdb itself ran the multiplex PCR reads through MiXCR, one entry per CDR3 protein. The sample lists around 250,000 distinct CDR3 sequences, roughly 14% occurring once. Sample: blood. All receptors derive from a woman between 40 and 55 years old with Graves' hyperthyroidism that later progressed to Graves' ophthalmopathy.

The rearrangement joins TRBV28 to TRBJ1-1, with D maybe TRBD1 (5 bases). The germline V and J ends were trimmed by 7 bases and 1 base, with 13 bases remaining between them. The germline CDR1 and CDR2 sequences are MDHEN and SYDVKM. The CDR3 extends over 14 amino acids. The CDR3 bases are TGTGCCAGCAACGGACACTTTACGAACACTGAAGCTTTCTTT. Protein: CASNGHFTNTEAFF. The complete variable domain, with remaining parts taken from reference TRBV28 and TRBJ1-1, reads DVKVTQSSRYLVKRTGEKVFLECVQDMDHENMFWYRQDPGLGLRLIYFSYDVKMKEKGDIPEGYSVSREKKERFSLILESASTNQTSMYLCASNGHFTNTEAFFGQGTRLTVV.

J is TRBJ2-1 and V is TRBV2; 10 bases line up with TRBD2. After removal of 6 bases from V and 7 bases from J, the junction contained 12 bases not matched to a gene. This CDR3 contains 16 residues. In germline, CDR1 is SNHLY, CDR2 FYNNEI. The CDR3 nucleotides are TGTGCCAGCAGCGAACCTCCCGGGACTAGCGCTAATGAGCAGTTCTTC. Residues: CASSEPPGTSANEQFF.

As concerns this clonotype: Possible read error: a much larger clone is one base away. The V gene is TRBV29-1, the J gene TRBJ1-4; D gene unclear. This CDR3 contains 13 residues. V was shortened by 8 bases and J by 7 bases, with 17 bases between the two germline ends. Looked up from germline, CDR1 is SQVTM and CDR2 is ANQGSEA. The CDR3 coding sequence is TGCAGCTTTCGGGCGTTGGTGGGTGAAAAACTGTTTTTT. Amino acids: CSFRALVGEKLFF.

This clonotype came up a few times. The J gene is TRBJ2-1, the V gene TRBV20-1, with 14 bases that match TRBD2. The CDR3 loop spans 19 amino acids. V gave up 0 bases and J gave up 6 bases; unmatched junction bases: 13. Germline V lookup: CDR1 DFQATT, CDR2 SNEGSKA (reference sequence). The CDR3 DNA reads as TGCAGTGCTAGAGATCGTACGGGACTAGCGGGGGTCCTGGGCAATGAGCAGTTCTTC. Amino acid sequence: CSARDRTGLAGVLGNEQFF.

Ten or more counts support this clonotype. The gene calls are TRBV10-3 and TRBJ2-7; tentatively, D is TRBD1 or TRBD2 (6 bases each). Germline assignment: CDR1 ENHRY and CDR2 SYGVKD. CDR3 length equals 16 residues. V dropped 5 bases and J dropped 5 bases, with 22 bases sitting between them. CDR3 nucleotide sequence: TGTGCCATCAGTAAAAAATTAGGGGGGAGAAACGACGAGCAGTACTTC. It codes for CAISKKLGGRNDEQYF.

The count of this clonotype is one. This chain connects TRBV28 to TRBJ1-2; 7 bases line up with TRBD1. CDR1 MDHEN and CDR2 SYDVKM come from the germline V gene. This CDR3 region has 13 residues. J gave up 4 bases and V 4 bases, and 3 bases lay outside the gene matches. CDR3 sequence: CASSSGQLYGYTF. DNA of the CDR3: TGTGCCAGCAGTTCGGGACAGCTCTATGGCTACACCTTC.

This clonotype has only a few counts. The junction departs from germline at one end; a sequencing error may be responsible. The V gene is TRBV28, the J gene TRBJ2-2, with TRBD2 matching 12 bases. Germline CDR1 MDHEN, CDR2 SYDVKM. This CDR3 has 19 amino acids. The CDR3 nucleotides are TGTGCCAGCAGTTCCCAAACTCGACTAGCGGGAGTAAACACCTGGGAGCTGTCTTTT. This sequence encodes CASSSQTRLAGVNTWELSF.

The chain joins TRBV10-3 to TRBJ1-3, with 8 bases that match TRBD1. CDR3 length: 14 residues. Germline lookup yields CDR1 ENHRY and CDR2 SYGVKD. V dropped 10 bases and J dropped 6; count of bases not matched to a gene: 11. The CDR3 loop is CATAKDRDQNTIYF. DNA of the CDR3: TGTGCCACCGCCAAGGACAGGGATCAAAACACCATATATTTT.

This clonotype was recorded at least ten times. The rearrangement uses TRBV12-3 or TRBV12-4 and TRBJ2-6; 15 nucleotides line up with TRBD2. J lost 2 bases, V lost 5 bases, and 1 base had no gene match. This CDR3 spans 17 amino acids. As DNA, the CDR3 is TGTGCCAGCAGTAGGACTAGCGGGAGGGCTGGGGCCAACGTCCTGACTTTC. Translating gives CASSRTSGRAGANVLTF.

This clonotype was observed at least ten times. The genes are TRBV10-2 and TRBJ1-2; D unresolved. The germline V gene has CDR1 WSHSY and CDR2 SAAADI. CDR3 length: 13 amino acids. The V end was cut by 2 bases, the J end by 4 bases, with 8 bases between. CDR3 coding DNA: TGCGCCAGCAGTGAGCGGGCGGCCTATGGCTACACCTTC. Its translation: CASSERAAYGYTF.